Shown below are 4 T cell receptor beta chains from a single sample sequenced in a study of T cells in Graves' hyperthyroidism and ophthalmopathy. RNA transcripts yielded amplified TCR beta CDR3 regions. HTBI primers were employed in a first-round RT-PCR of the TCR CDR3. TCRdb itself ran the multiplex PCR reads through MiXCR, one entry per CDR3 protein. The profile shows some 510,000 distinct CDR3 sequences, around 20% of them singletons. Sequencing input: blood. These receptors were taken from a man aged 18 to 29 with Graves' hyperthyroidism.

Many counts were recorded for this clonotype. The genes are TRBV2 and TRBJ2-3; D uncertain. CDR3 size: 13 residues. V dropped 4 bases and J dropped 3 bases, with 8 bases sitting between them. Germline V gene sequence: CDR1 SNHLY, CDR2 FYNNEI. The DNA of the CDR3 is TGTGCCAGCAGTGTTCTAGGGACAGATACGCAGTATTTT. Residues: CASSVLGTDTQYF. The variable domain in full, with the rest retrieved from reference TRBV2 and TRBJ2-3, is EPEVTQTPSHQVTQMGQEVILRCVPISNHLYFYWYRQILGQKVEFLVSFYNNEISEKSEIFDDQFSVERPDGSNFTLKIRSTKLEDSAMYFCASSVLGTDTQYFGPGTRLTVL.

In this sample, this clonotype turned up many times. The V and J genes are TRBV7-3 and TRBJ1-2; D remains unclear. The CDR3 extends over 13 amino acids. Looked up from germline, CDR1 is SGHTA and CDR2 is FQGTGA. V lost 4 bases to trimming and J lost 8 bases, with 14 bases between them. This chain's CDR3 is CASSWEGRFGYTF. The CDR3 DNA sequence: TGTGCCAGCAGCTGGGAAGGGAGGTTCGGCTACACCTTC.

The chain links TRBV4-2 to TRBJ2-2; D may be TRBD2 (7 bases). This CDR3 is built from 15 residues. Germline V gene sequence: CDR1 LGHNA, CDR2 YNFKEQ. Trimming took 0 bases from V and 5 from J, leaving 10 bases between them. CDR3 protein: CASSQEGGETGELFF. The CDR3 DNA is TGTGCCAGCAGCCAAGAAGGGGGGGAGACCGGGGAGCTGTTTTTT.

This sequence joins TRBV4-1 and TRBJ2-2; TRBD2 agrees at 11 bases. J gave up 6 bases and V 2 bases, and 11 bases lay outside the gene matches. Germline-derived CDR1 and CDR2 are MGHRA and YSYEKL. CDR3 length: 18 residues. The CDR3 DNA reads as TGCGCCAGCAGCCAACTAATCCCAGGACTAGCGGGTCCCGGGGAGCTGTTTTTT. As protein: CASSQLIPGLAGPGELFF.